Below are 10 T cell receptor beta chains sequenced from a single sample in a study of T cells expressing NK-cell markers. TCRdb reanalyzed the 5' RACE reads and collapses them to one entry per CDR3 protein, without DNA. The sample's table shows 120,000 to 150,000 distinct CDR3 sequences. Sequencing was carried out using blood T cells: a sorted CD56 or NKG2C T cell subset, CD4+ or CD8+ T cells, or bulk PBMC T cells (not recorded which). These TCRs come from a man between 18 and 35 years old in good health.

This sequence joins TRBV20-1 and TRBJ2-5; TCRdb reports TRBD1, a call that lacks DNA to check it against. The CDR3 spans 15 residues. CDR1 and CDR2 from the germline V gene are DFQATT and SNEGSKA (reference sequence). The chain's CDR3 is CSASNGGIIEETQYF.

J is TRBJ2-5 and V is TRBV12-3 or TRBV12-4; TCRdb's D call, TRBD1, is unchecked because there is no DNA. The CDR3 length is 14 residues. CDR3 amino acids: CASSLTGGEETQYF.

The rearrangement joins TRBV12-3 or TRBV12-4 to TRBJ2-3; TCRdb outputs TRBD2, but without DNA this stays unchecked. CDR3 length: 15 amino acids. This CDR3 reads CASSFTGGKTDTQYF.

The V gene is TRBV7-9, the J gene TRBJ2-7. The germline gives CDR1 SEHNR, CDR2 FQNEAQ (reference sequence). The length of the CDR3 is 14 residues. This chain's CDR3 is CASSIDGVSYEQYF.

V usage is TRBV24-1 and J usage is TRBJ2-1; the D gene TCRdb calls, TRBD2, cannot be checked with no DNA. Germline V gene sequence: CDR1 KGHDR, CDR2 SFDVKD. The CDR3 length is 15 residues. The CDR3 loop reads CATSDPGLADNEQFF.

The chain recombines TRBV11-1 with TRBJ1-1. Per germline, CDR1 SGHAT and CDR2 FQDESV (reference sequence). The CDR3 loop spans 13 amino acids. This CDR3 is CASSLGAYTEAFF.

The J gene is TRBJ2-1, the V gene TRBV6-1; absent DNA, TCRdb's TRBD1 call cannot be checked. Germline V lookup: CDR1 MNHNS, CDR2 SASEGT. This CDR3 has 15 residues. CDR3 amino acids: CASRGGDRVFNEQFF.

The chain combines TRBV24-1 with TRBJ2-1; no DNA is available, so the TRBD2 call from TCRdb remains unchecked. Germline assignment: CDR1 KGHDR and CDR2 SFDVKD. CDR3 length: 19 residues. CDR3 loop: CATSDFSSGTSGSKHEQFF.

The V and J genes are TRBV12-3 or TRBV12-4 and TRBJ2-6. This CDR3 contains 15 residues. This CDR3 reads CASSPQGSGANVLTF.

The chain couples TRBV3-1 to TRBJ2-7; the TCRdb D gene call, TRBD2, has no DNA to confirm it. CDR3 length: 16 amino acids. Germline CDR1 LGHDT, CDR2 YNNKEL (reference sequence). The CDR3 sequence: CASSQQGLAGTYEQYF.